One and the same sample provided the 29 T cell receptor beta chains below, sequenced in a study of blood T cell repertoires in COVID-19 (dated by TCRdb to the early 2020s). The library was made by the immunoSEQ multiplex PCR assay. TCRdb stores this immuneACCESS table with in-frame sequences only. Part of the clones is absent; in the studies checked, under half of the shortfall reflects unresolved V genes, and no reason is known for the rest. This sample holds 210,000 or so clones; approximately 87% were observed only once. Approximately 3% of the sample rests with the top ten. The sequencing input was PBMCs or T cells enriched from blood (not recorded which). The receptors originated from a woman between 45 and 65 years old in a cohort exposed to, infected with or recovered from COVID-19 (not recorded which).

The chain combines TRBV3-1 (or the pseudogene TRBV3-2) with TRBJ2-1; TRBD2 matches at 8 bases. The V and J ends lost 4 bases and 3 bases, in that order; junction bases with no gene match: 2. CDR3 length equals 14 residues. The V gene's germline CDR1 is LGHDT and CDR2 YNNKEL (reference sequence). The CDR3 sequence: CASSRGGNYNEQFF. CDR3 bases: TGTGCCAGCAGCCGCGGGGGGAACTACAATGAGCAGTTCTTC.

The rearrangement uses TRBV30 and TRBJ1-2; no clear D gene. CDR1 is GTSNPN, CDR2 SVGIG, per germline (reference sequence). There are 13 residues in the CDR3. Trimming stripped 4 bases from V and 6 bases from J, with 15 bases between. The CDR3 bases are TGTGCCTGGAACTCCCGGGGTGCAGATGGCTACACCTTC. Translation: CAWNSRGADGYTF.

This clone was seen a handful of times. The gene calls are TRBV5-1 and TRBJ2-1; TRBD1 might be the D (6 bases). CDR1 SGHRS and CDR2 YFSETQ come from the germline V gene. CDR3 length equals 15 residues. The V and J ends lost 1 base and 4 bases respectively, with 12 bases between them. The CDR3 DNA is TGCGCCAGCAGCTTGATTACAGGGAGTTACAATGAGCAGTTCTTC. Protein sequence: CASSLITGSYNEQFF.

The rearrangement joins TRBV3-1 (or the pseudogene TRBV3-2) to TRBJ2-7; perhaps TRBD1 as D (6 bases). V was cut by 1 base and J by 1 base, with 17 bases left in between. Germline V gives CDR1 LGHDT, CDR2 YNNKEL (reference sequence). The CDR3 consists of 17 residues. The CDR3 sequence: CASSQVSGTKTSYEQYF. The CDR3 DNA reads TGTGCCAGCAGCCAAGTCTCCGGGACAAAGACTTCCTACGAGCAGTACTTC.

The V and J genes are TRBV14 and TRBJ2-3; the D gene is possibly TRBD2 (6 bases). V gave up 1 base and J gave up 0 bases, with 11 bases separating them. The CDR3 has 16 amino acids. The V gene's germline CDR1 is SGHDN and CDR2 FVKESK. This chain's CDR3 is CASSQVSGVSTDTQYF. DNA for the CDR3: TGTGCCAGCAGCCAAGTTTCGGGGGTCAGCACAGATACGCAGTATTTT. The variable domain in full, with the rest retrieved from reference TRBV14 and TRBJ2-3, is EAGVTQFPSHSVIEKGQTVTLRCDPISGHDNLYWYRRVMGKEIKFLLHFVKESKQDESGMPNNRFLAERTGGTYSTLKVQPAELEDSGVYFCASSQVSGVSTDTQYFGPGTRLTVL.

The chain uses TRBV5-6 and TRBJ1-1; no definite D call. Looked up from germline, CDR1 is SGHDT and CDR2 is YYEEEE. V was pared by 2 bases and J by 1 base, with 6 bases between. The CDR3 contains 13 residues. The CDR3 region is CASSFNRNTEAFF. CDR3 coding DNA: TGTGCCAGCAGCTTTAACAGGAACACTGAAGCTTTCTTT.

This clone has more than one count but fewer than ten. The rearrangement uses TRBV27 and TRBJ2-1; D uncertain. This CDR3 is built from 12 residues. From germline, CDR1 is MNHEY and CDR2 SMNVEV (reference sequence). V was clipped by 5 bases and J by 6 bases, with 8 bases between them. Here the CDR3 reads CASSLPGNEQFF. The DNA of the CDR3 is TGTGCCAGCAGTCTTCCCGGCAATGAGCAGTTCTTC.

The chain has TRBV7-3 and TRBJ2-2, with 7 bases aligning to TRBD2. Per germline, CDR1 SGHTA and CDR2 FQGTGA. Trimming removed 2 bases from V and 6 bases from J; junction bases left unmatched: 9. The CDR3 contains 16 residues. This CDR3 reads CASSLLQAGRSGELFF. In DNA form, the CDR3 reads TGTGCCAGCAGCTTACTTCAAGCGGGGCGGTCCGGGGAGCTGTTTTTT.

The V gene is TRBV24-1, the J gene TRBJ2-2; 10 bases map to TRBD1. Looked up from germline, CDR1 is KGHDR and CDR2 is SFDVKD. The CDR3 totals 17 residues. The V segment lost 5 bases and the J segment 4 bases; nucleotides outside the gene matches: 9. The chain's CDR3 is CATSGRQGAESTGELFF. DNA for the CDR3: TGTGCCACCAGTGGAAGACAGGGGGCTGAGTCCACCGGGGAGCTGTTTTTT.

The chain employs TRBV7-3 and TRBJ2-6; D is unclear. Trimming pared 2 bases from V and 0 bases from J, leaving 8 bases between. CDR1 is SGHTA, CDR2 FQGTGA, per germline. The CDR3 totals 16 residues. Here the CDR3 DNA reads TGTGCCAGCAGCTTAGGTCCGGGCTCTGGGGCCAACGTCCTGACTTTC. Translating gives CASSLGPGSGANVLTF.

This chain connects TRBV9 to TRBJ2-3, with 7 bases aligning to TRBD2. V trimming: 0 bases; J trimming: 4 bases; junction bases outside the gene matches: 5. This CDR3 has 15 amino acids. Germline V gene data show CDR1 as SGDLS and CDR2 as YYNGEE. The CDR3 sequence is CASSVEYGRADTQYF. DNA for the CDR3: TGTGCCAGCAGCGTAGAGTATGGGAGGGCAGATACGCAGTATTTT.

This chain uses TRBV18 with TRBJ1-5; 8 positions agree with TRBD1. Germline values: CDR1 KGHSH, CDR2 LQKENI. The length of the CDR3 is 15 residues. V shed 3 bases, J shed 6 bases, and the junction held 7 bases outside the gene matches. The CDR3 DNA sequence: TGTGCCAGCTCACCCGACAGGGGATGGAGTCAGCCCCAGCATTTT. Translation gives CASSPDRGWSQPQHF.

The chain has TRBV28 and TRBJ1-3; possibly TRBD1 for D (6 bases). The CDR3 loop spans 15 amino acids. The V end was cut by 2 bases, the J end by 0 bases, with 8 bases between. The germline CDR1 and CDR2 sequences are MDHEN and SYDVKM. CDR3 in amino acids: CASSLRGGSGNTIYF. CDR3 DNA sequence: TGTGCCAGCAGTTTACGAGGGGGCTCTGGAAACACCATATATTTT.

The rearrangement joins TRBV7-8 to TRBJ1-5, with D possibly TRBD1 on 6 matching bases. V gave up 7 bases and J gave up 0 bases, with 13 bases separating them. The CDR3 has 15 residues. CDR1 and CDR2 from the germline V gene are SGHVS and FQNEAQ. The CDR3 reads CASTPTGISNQPQHF. DNA for the CDR3: TGTGCCAGCACCCCGACAGGTATTAGCAATCAGCCCCAGCATTTT. Drawing the rest from reference TRBV7-8 and TRBJ1-5, the complete variable domain is GAGVSQSPRYKVAKRGQDVALRCDPISGHVSLFWYQQALGQGPEFLTYFQNEAQLDKSGLPSDRFFAERPEGSVSTLKIQRTQQEDSAVYLCASTPTGISNQPQHFGDGTRLSIL.

This chain connects TRBV18 to TRBJ1-3; the match to TRBD1 covers 7 bases. V shed 5 bases and J 4 bases; nucleotides not matched to a gene: 8. The CDR3 runs to 15 residues. Germline lookup yields CDR1 KGHSH and CDR2 LQKENI. CDR3 sequence reads: CASSGNRGRGNTIYF. CDR3 DNA: TGTGCCAGCTCAGGGAACAGGGGACGCGGAAACACCATATATTTT.

Here the CDR3 DNA reads TGTGCCAGTAGTTTCCGCGACAGCAATAGCAATCAGCCCCAGCATTTT. Translated: CASSFRDSNSNQPQHF. The genes are TRBV19 and TRBJ1-5; the D gene is possibly TRBD1 (5 bases). The CDR3 has 16 amino acids. The germline V and J ends were trimmed by 5 bases and 0 bases, with 14 bases remaining between them. CDR1 is LNHDA and CDR2 is SQIVND in the germline V gene (reference sequence). Together with reference TRBV19 and TRBJ1-5, the CDR3 gives the full variable domain: DGGITQSPKYLFRKEGQNVTLSCEQNLNHDAMYWYRQDPGQGLRLIYYSQIVNDFQKGDIAEGYSVSREKKESFPLTVTSAQKNPTAFYLCASSFRDSNSNQPQHFGDGTRLSIL.

This chain uses TRBV24-1 with TRBJ2-3, with a tentative D call TRBD1 (6 bases). The germline V gene encodes CDR1 KGHDR and CDR2 SFDVKD. CDR3 length: 16 amino acids. Trimming stripped 0 bases from V and 1 base from J, with 10 bases between. The CDR3 sequence: CATSDLPGDRTDTQYF. The DNA for the CDR3 is TGTGCCACCAGTGATTTGCCAGGGGATCGCACAGATACGCAGTATTTT.

The V call is TRBV7-6, the J call TRBJ1-1; TRBD1 agrees at 11 bases. Trimming took 5 bases from V and 6 from J; bases not matched to a gene: 5. Germline-derived CDR1 and CDR2 are SGHVS and FNYEAQ. The CDR3 contains 14 residues. The CDR3: CASSPDRGRAEAFF. The CDR3, as DNA: TGTGCCAGCAGCCCGGACAGGGGGCGCGCTGAAGCTTTCTTT.

The rearrangement links TRBV15 to TRBJ2-1, with D tentatively TRBD2 (5 bases). V was clipped by 4 bases and J by 6 bases, with 13 bases between them. In germline, CDR1 is LNHNV, CDR2 YYDKDF (reference sequence). The CDR3 loop spans 14 amino acids. This chain's CDR3 is CATSKRSLANEQFF. As DNA, the CDR3 is TGTGCCACCAGCAAGCGAAGTCTAGCCAATGAGCAGTTCTTC.

This clone showed up just a few times. The CDR3 protein is CASSQRQSSYNSPLHF. The DNA for the CDR3 is TGCGCCAGCAGCCAGAGACAGAGCTCCTATAATTCACCCCTCCACTTT. This sequence joins TRBV4-3 and TRBJ1-6; maybe TRBD1 (5 bases). The germline gives CDR1 LGHNA, CDR2 YSLEER. V lost 3 bases, J lost 0 bases, and 9 bases lay in between. There are 16 residues in the CDR3.

V is TRBV21-1 and J is TRBJ1-2. TRBV21-1 is a pseudogene segment. The CDR3 totals 17 residues. CDR3 DNA sequence: TGTGCCACCTATAGGAAGGAGATGCAACCATTAACTTATGGCTACACCTTC. Translation gives CATYRKEMQPLTYGYTF.

The rearrangement uses TRBV15 and TRBJ2-7; 7 bases line up with TRBD1. This CDR3 region has 13 residues. V lost 4 bases and J lost 8; bases outside the gene matches: 8. Per the germline V gene, CDR1 is LNHNV and CDR2 is YYDKDF (reference sequence). CDR3 residues: CATSTPNRGKQYF. CDR3 sequence (DNA): TGTGCCACCAGCACGCCTAACAGGGGAAAGCAGTACTTC.

J is TRBJ2-5 and V is TRBV10-3; weak D call: TRBD2 (6 bases). The CDR3 sequence is 15 residues long. Germline V gene sequence: CDR1 ENHRY, CDR2 SYGVKD. Trimming took 6 bases from V and 1 from J, leaving 15 bases between them. The CDR3 is CAIRGGSHLQETQYF. The CDR3 nucleotides are TGTGCCATCAGGGGGGGTAGCCACCTCCAAGAGACCCAGTACTTC.

The chain uses TRBV6-5 and TRBJ2-1, with 9 positions matching TRBD2. The V segment lost 7 bases and the J segment 2 bases; nucleotides outside the gene matches: 3. Germline V gene lookup returns CDR1 MNHEY and CDR2 SVGAGI. The CDR3 totals 14 residues. DNA for the CDR3: TGTGCCAGCACCAGCGGGGGGACCTACAATGAGCAGTTCTTC. Its translation: CASTSGGTYNEQFF.

The chain uses TRBV4-1 and TRBJ1-3; D is possibly TRBD1 (5 bases). Deletions cut 2 bases from V and 3 bases from J, with 11 bases between. The CDR3 runs to 15 residues. Germline loops: CDR1 MGHRA, CDR2 YSYEKL. The CDR3 bases are TGCGCCAGCAGCCAACAGGGTTTAGGTGGAAACACCATATATTTT. The encoded protein is CASSQQGLGGNTIYF.

The chain joins TRBV3-1 (or the pseudogene TRBV3-2) to TRBJ2-7, with D possibly being TRBD1 (6 bases). Germline CDR1 LGHDT, CDR2 YNNKEL (reference sequence). Trimming cost V 1 base and J 0 bases, with 13 bases left between them. This CDR3 is built from 16 residues. The CDR3 bases are TGTGCCAGCAGCCAAGTTTGGGGGCGCCTCTCCTACGAGCAGTACTTC. Amino acid sequence: CASSQVWGRLSYEQYF.

This rearrangement joins TRBV5-4 to TRBJ2-5; the D gene is possibly TRBD2 (6 bases). The CDR3 consists of 16 residues. V shed 0 bases and J shed 5 bases, with 17 bases lying between them. Germline V gene sequence: CDR1 SGHNT, CDR2 YYREEE (reference sequence). CDR3 sequence: CASSLAGGGVQETQYF. The CDR3 bases are TGTGCCAGCAGCTTGGCGGGCGGAGGGGTCCAGGAGACCCAGTACTTC.

The J gene is TRBJ1-2, the V gene TRBV4-3; possible D gene TRBD1, 5 bases. The CDR3 runs 14 residues. The ends were cut back, 0 bases at V and 3 bases at J, with 8 bases in the middle. Per germline, CDR1 LGHNA and CDR2 YSLEER. The CDR3 is CASSQDDSYYGYTF. The CDR3 coding sequence is TGCGCCAGCAGCCAAGATGACAGCTACTATGGCTACACCTTC.

The J gene is TRBJ1-5, the V gene TRBV6-2 or TRBV6-3, with 9 bases matching TRBD1. The length of the CDR3 is 17 residues. CDR1 and CDR2 (germline): MNHEY, SVGEGT. The junction had 7 bases not matched to a gene; V was cut back by 1 base and J by 3 bases. The CDR3 sequence: CASSYLGTGSFNQPQHF. DNA for the CDR3: TGTGCCAGCAGTTACTTGGGGACAGGGTCATTCAATCAGCCCCAGCATTTT.